A single sample is the source of the 3 T cell receptor beta chains below, sequenced in a study of cytomegalovirus exposure and HLA in healthy donors. The PCR made use of 60 Vbeta and 13 Jbeta primers. Assay used: immunoSEQ multiplex PCR; TCRdb lists only in-frame clones, some missing. The table has nearly 110,000 clones, 73% seen once; the top ten hold about 8%. Specimen: PBMCs. The receptors were sampled from a man aged 25 to 40 in good health and CMV-seronegative.

This clone was seen a few times. The CDR3, as DNA: TGTGCCAGTAGTACAAGACAGGGCGAAACAGATACGCAGTATTTT. It yields the protein CASSTRQGETDTQYF. The gene calls are TRBV19 and TRBJ2-3; 7 bases agree with TRBD1. Trimming removed 4 bases from V and 3 bases from J; junction bases left unmatched: 7. The CDR3 sequence is 15 residues long. Germline V gene data show CDR1 as LNHDA and CDR2 as SQIVND (reference sequence).

CDR3 amino acids: CASIRTGGSYEQYF. DNA of the CDR3: TGTGCCAGCATTCGGACAGGGGGCTCCTACGAGCAGTACTTC. V and J are TRBV6-1 and TRBJ2-7, with 10 nucleotides matching TRBD1. The CDR3 is 14 amino acids. Looked up from germline, CDR1 is MNHNS and CDR2 is SASEGT. Trimming cost V 7 bases and J 0 bases; bases outside gene matches: 3.

This chain links TRBV28 with TRBJ2-2; D call uncertain. Trimming took 6 bases from V and 1 from J, leaving 6 bases between them. Germline CDR1 and CDR2: MDHEN and SYDVKM. CDR3 length: 13 amino acids. The CDR3 spells CASSPRNTGELFF. The CDR3 nucleotides read TGTGCCAGCAGCCCCAGGAACACCGGGGAGCTGTTTTTT.